This TCR beta chain derives from a study of neurological immune-mediated disorders. The CDR3 spans 13 residues. Germline lookup yields CDR1 DFQATT and CDR2 SNEGSKA (reference sequence). The V and J ends lost 2 bases and 2 bases respectively, with 9 bases between them. Healthy controls consisted of blood bank volunteers in Maryland, USA. This clonotype occurred once. Its antigen remains unknown. General study findings and limits: HTLV-1-associated myelopathy had the most TCR clonal expansion, whereas multiple sclerosis had the least (lower than in healthy controls). Private repertoires in all groups were suggested, as expanded clones shared no CDR3 amino acid sequences across subjects.

The cDNA was generated through 5'RACE incorporating 10-nucleotide random UMIs. TCRdb processed the 5' RACE reads anew with MiXCR; each CDR3 protein has one entry. The sample carries tens of thousands of distinct CDR3 sequences, over 9.5% recorded once. What was sequenced was PBMCs. This receptor was obtained from a female donor in good health. The gene calls are TRBV20-1 and TRBJ2-5, with a possible D match to TRBD1 (5 bases). The CDR3 region is CSARLTEQETQYF. DNA of the CDR3: TGCAGTGCTAGATTGACAGAACAAGAGACCCAGTACTTC.